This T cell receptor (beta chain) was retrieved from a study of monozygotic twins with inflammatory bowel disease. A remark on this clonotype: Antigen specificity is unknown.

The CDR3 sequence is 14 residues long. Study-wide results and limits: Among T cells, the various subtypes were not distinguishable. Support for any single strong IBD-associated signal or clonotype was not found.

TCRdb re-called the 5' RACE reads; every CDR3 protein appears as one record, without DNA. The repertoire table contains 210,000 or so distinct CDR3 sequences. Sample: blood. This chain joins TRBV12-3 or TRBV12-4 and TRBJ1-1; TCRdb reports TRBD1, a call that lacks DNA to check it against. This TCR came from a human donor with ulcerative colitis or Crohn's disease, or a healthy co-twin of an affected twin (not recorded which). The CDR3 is CASRRGNLNTEAFF.